These T cell receptor beta chains were read from a single sample in a study of PD-1 blockade in classical Hodgkin lymphoma. Profiling relied on immunoSEQ multiplex PCR, and the TCRdb table lists in-frame clones only, not all of them. Here the sample spans more than 20,000 clones, roughly 75% being singletons. The source was peripheral blood mononuclear cells (PBMCs), collected before the second cycle of nivolumab. These receptors were taken from a human donor with classical Hodgkin lymphoma. The CDR3 runs from the conserved cysteine through the conserved F or W. Each record gives: V gene, clone size, J gene, D gene, CDR3 protein, CDR3 DNA. A D gene is named only where the DNA matches it firmly. Where a row states a size, it is once, few, many or the class of an expanded clone; other rows omit it.

>TRBV18|-|TRBJ1-2|TRBD1
CASSPTGEYGYTF
TGTGCCAGCTCGCCGACAGGGGAATATGGCTACACCTTC
>TRBV9|-|TRBJ1-5|-
CASSVGVGGNQPQHF
TGTGCCAGCAGCGTAGGGGTGGGGGGCAATCAGCCCCAGCATTTT
>TRBV30|-|TRBJ2-3|TRBD2
CAWSGGSGRRTDTQYF
TGTGCCTGGAGCGGGGGTAGCGGGAGACGCACAGATACGCAGTATTTT
>TRBV5-1|-|TRBJ2-2|-
CASSYGDRYTGELFF
TGCGCCAGCAGCTACGGGGACCGCTACACCGGGGAGCTGTTTTTT
>TRBV5-8|once|TRBJ1-5|-
CASSKEYQPQHF
TGTGCCAGCAGCAAAGAATATCAGCCCCAGCATTTT
>TRBV15|-|TRBJ1-2|-
CATSREVNYGYTF
TGTGCCACCAGCAGAGAAGTCAACTATGGCTACACCTTC
>TRBV19|few|TRBJ2-7|-
CASSILGYEQYF
TGTGCCAGTAGTATACTGGGTTACGAGCAGTACTTC
>TRBV27|-|TRBJ1-5|-
CASRDGGNQPQHF
TGTGCCAGCAGAGATGGAGGCAATCAGCCCCAGCATTTT
>TRBV19|-|TRBJ2-1|-
CASSIVGVSSYNEQFF
TGTGCCAGTAGTATTGTGGGGGTGAGCTCCTACAATGAGCAGTTCTTC
>TRBV5-1|-|TRBJ1-6|-
CASSLQGEGSPLHF
TGCGCCAGCAGCTTGCAGGGTGAAGGCTCACCCCTCCACTTT
>TRBV4-2|-|TRBJ2-5|TRBD2
CASSQTSGREETQYF
TGTGCCAGCAGCCAGACTAGCGGAAGGGAGGAGACCCAGTACTTC